The rows below give T cell receptor beta chains drawn from one sample of a study of T cell changes during pregnancy in multiple sclerosis. Generated by immunoSEQ multiplex PCR, the TCRdb table keeps only in-frame clones and is missing some. The top ten hold more than 1.2% of the sample, which has roughly 60,000 clones, 92% seen once. Here the sequenced sample was peripheral blood, taken in the second trimester of pregnancy. The origin of the receptors is a female donor with multiple sclerosis, enrolled in a pregnancy study. CDR3s include the opening cysteine and the closing phenylalanine or tryptophan. The D gene is left open where the match is weak. For some rows the clone size is stated as once, few or many, or as a class when expanded; others skip it.

v_gene	j_gene	abundance	d_gene	CDR3aa	CDR3nt
TRBV2	TRBJ2-7	NA	NA	CASRALAVASYEQYF	TGTGCCAGCAGGGCCCTCGCGGTAGCCTCCTACGAGCAGTACTTC
TRBV2	TRBJ1-5	NA	NA	CASSEARRSDQPQHF	TGTGCCAGCAGTGAAGCGCGGCGGTCCGATCAGCCCCAGCATTTT
TRBV30	TRBJ2-3	NA	NA	CAWSVRWGGSTDTQYF	TGTGCCTGGAGTGTACGTTGGGGCGGTAGCACAGATACGCAGTATTTT
TRBV27	TRBJ2-2	NA	NA	CASSLRAGKPGELFF	TGTGCCAGCAGTTTACGAGCAGGGAAGCCCGGGGAGCTGTTTTTT
TRBV6-1	TRBJ2-2	NA	NA	CASSEAPSGGELFF	TGTGCCAGCAGTGAAGCGCCCAGCGGCGGGGAGCTGTTTTTT
TRBV29-1	TRBJ2-6	NA	NA	CSASSGANVLTF	TGCAGCGCTAGCTCTGGGGCCAACGTCCTGACTTTC
TRBV18	TRBJ2-4	NA	TRBD1	CASSSQQGEENIQYF	TGTGCCAGCTCATCACAACAGGGGGAGGAAAACATTCAGTACTTC
TRBV21-1	TRBJ1-2	NA	NA	CASSKGDRVRGYTF	TGTGCCAGCAGCAAAGGGGACAGGGTAAGGGGCTACACCTTC
TRBV7-6	TRBJ2-5	NA	NA	CASSPRQLQETQYF	TGTGCCAGCAGCCCCCGACAGTTACAAGAGACCCAGTACTTC
TRBV19	TRBJ1-3	NA	NA	CASSGTGFGNTIYF	TGTGCCAGTAGTGGAACAGGGTTCGGAAACACCATATATTTT
TRBV7-9	TRBJ1-4	NA	NA	CASSLKETDRNEKLFF	TGTGCCAGCAGCCTGAAAGAGACAGATAGAAATGAAAAACTGTTTTTT
TRBV7-9	TRBJ2-3	few	TRBD2	CASSLVPSGVTDTQYF	TGTGCCAGCAGCTTAGTCCCTAGCGGGGTCACAGATACGCAGTATTTT